This TCR beta chain originates from a study of cytomegalovirus exposure and HLA in healthy donors. Germline V gene data show CDR1 as MNHEY and CDR2 as SVGAGI. V dropped 6 bases and J dropped 4 bases, with 12 bases sitting between them. CDR3 length equals 13 residues. With 60 Vbeta and 13 Jbeta primers, the PCR was carried out. The data were produced by immunoSEQ multiplex PCR, yet TCRdb's version contains in-frame clones alone and is incomplete. Of about 140,000 clones listed, around 78% were seen once; the top ten hold roughly 2.8%. Sample: PBMCs. V gene TRBV6-5 combines with J gene TRBJ2-5; possibly TRBD2 for D (5 bases). The clonotype was recovered from a male donor in good health and CMV-seronegative. The CDR3 spells CASRRVLGETQYF. The CDR3 bases are TGTGCCAGCAGGAGGGTATTGGGAGAGACCCAGTACTTC.